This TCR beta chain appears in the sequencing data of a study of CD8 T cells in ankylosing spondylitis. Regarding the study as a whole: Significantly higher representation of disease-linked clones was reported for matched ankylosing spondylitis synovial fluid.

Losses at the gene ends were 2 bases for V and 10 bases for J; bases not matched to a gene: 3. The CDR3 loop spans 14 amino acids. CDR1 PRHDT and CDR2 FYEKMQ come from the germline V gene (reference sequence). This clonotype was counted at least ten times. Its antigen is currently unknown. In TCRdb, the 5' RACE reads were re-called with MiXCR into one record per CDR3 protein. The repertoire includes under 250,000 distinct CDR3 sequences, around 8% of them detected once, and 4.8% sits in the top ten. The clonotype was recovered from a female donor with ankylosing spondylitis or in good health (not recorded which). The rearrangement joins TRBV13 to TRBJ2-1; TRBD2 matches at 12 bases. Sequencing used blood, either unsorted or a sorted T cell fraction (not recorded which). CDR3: CASSLWTSGAEQFF. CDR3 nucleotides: TGTGCCAGCAGCTTATGGACTAGCGGGGCCGAGCAGTTCTTC.